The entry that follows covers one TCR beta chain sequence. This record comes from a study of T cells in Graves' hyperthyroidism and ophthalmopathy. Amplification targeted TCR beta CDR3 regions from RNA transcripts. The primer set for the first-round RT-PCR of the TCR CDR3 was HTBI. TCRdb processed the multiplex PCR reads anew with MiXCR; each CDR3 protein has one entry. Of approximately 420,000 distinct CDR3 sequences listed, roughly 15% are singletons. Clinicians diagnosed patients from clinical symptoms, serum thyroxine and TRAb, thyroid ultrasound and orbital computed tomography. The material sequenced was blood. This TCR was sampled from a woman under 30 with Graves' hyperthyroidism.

The CDR3 loop is CASCGSREQYF. In DNA form, the CDR3 reads TGTGCCAGCTGCGGGAGCAGGGAGCAGTACTTC. The chain is built from TRBV28 and TRBJ2-7; 7 bases agree with TRBD2. Germline assignment: CDR1 MDHEN and CDR2 SYDVKM. The CDR3 has 11 residues. V was pared by 8 bases and J by 7 bases, with 5 bases of the junction left unmatched. Full variable domain (outside the CDR3, taken from reference TRBV28 and TRBJ2-7): DVKVTQSSRYLVKRTGEKVFLECVQDMDHENMFWYRQDPGLGLRLIYFSYDVKMKEKGDIPEGYSVSREKKERFSLILESASTNQTSMYLCASCGSREQYFGPGTRLTVT.